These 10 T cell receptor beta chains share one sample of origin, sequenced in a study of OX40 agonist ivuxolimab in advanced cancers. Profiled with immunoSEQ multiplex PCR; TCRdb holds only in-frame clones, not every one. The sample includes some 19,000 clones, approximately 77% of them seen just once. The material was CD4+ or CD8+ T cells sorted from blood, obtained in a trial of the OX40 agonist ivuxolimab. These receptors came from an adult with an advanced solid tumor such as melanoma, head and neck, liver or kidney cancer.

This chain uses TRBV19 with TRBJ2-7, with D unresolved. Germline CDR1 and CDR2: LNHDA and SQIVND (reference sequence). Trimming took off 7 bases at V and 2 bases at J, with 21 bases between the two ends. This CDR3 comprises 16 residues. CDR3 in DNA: TGTGCCAGTATTGGCCGAATAGGAGATGGAACCTACGAGCAGTACTTC. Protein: CASIGRIGDGTYEQYF.

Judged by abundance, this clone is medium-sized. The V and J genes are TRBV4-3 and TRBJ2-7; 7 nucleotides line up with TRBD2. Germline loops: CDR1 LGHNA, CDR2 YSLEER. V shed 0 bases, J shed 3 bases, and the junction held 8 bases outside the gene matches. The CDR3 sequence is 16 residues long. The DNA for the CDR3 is TGCGCCAGCAGCCAAGATCGGGGGACTACCTACTACGAGCAGTACTTC. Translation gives CASSQDRGTTYYEQYF.

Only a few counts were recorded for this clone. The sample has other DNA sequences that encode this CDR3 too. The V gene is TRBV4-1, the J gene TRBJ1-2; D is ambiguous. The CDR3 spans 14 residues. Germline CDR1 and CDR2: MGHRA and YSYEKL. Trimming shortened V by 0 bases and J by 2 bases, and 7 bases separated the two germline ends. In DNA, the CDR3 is TGCGCCAGCAGCCAAGAGGACCGCAACTATGGCTACACCTTC. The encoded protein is CASSQEDRNYGYTF.

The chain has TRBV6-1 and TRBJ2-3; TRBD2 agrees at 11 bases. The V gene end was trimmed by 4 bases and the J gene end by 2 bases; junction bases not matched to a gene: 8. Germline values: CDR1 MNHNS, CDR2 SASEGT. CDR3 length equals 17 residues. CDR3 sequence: CASSVPLAGGATDTQYF. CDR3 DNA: TGTGCCAGCAGTGTGCCTCTAGCGGGGGGCGCCACAGATACGCAGTATTTT.

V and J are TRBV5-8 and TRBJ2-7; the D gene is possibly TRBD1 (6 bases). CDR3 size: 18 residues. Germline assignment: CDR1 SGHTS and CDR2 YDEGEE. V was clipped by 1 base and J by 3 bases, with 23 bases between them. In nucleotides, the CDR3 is TGTGCCAGCAGCTTGCTTCTAACCCCGGGACAAAACTTCTACGAGCAGTACTTC. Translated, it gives CASSLLLTPGQNFYEQYF. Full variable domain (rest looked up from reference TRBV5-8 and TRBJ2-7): EAGVTQSPTHLIKTRGQQATLRCSPISGHTSVYWYQQALGLGLQFLLWYDEGEERNRGNFPPRFSGRQFPNYSSELNVNALELEDSALYLCASSLLLTPGQNFYEQYFGPGTRLTVT.

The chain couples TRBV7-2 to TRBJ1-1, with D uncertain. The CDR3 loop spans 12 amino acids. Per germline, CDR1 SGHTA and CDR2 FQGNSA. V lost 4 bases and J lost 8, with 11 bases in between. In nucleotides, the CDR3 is TGTGCCAGCAGCTCTTCGGGATTCGAAGCTTTCTTT. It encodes CASSSSGFEAFF.

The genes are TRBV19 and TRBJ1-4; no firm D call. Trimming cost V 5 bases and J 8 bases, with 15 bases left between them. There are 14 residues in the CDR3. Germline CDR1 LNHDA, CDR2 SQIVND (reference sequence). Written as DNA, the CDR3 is TGTGCCAGTAGTGTTAGGGAGACCTGGGAAAAACTGTTTTTT. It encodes CASSVRETWEKLFF.

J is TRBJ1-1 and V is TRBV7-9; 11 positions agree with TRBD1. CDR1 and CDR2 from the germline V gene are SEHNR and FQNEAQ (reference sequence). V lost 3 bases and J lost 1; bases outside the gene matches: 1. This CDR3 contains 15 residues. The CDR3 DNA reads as TGTGCCAGCAGCTTGGGACAGGGGGGGAACACTGAAGCTTTCTTT. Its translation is CASSLGQGGNTEAFF.

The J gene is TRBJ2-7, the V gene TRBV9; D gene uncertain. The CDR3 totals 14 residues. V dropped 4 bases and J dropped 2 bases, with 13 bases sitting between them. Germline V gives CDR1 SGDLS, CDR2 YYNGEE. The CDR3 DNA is TGTGCCAGCAGCCCCAGCGCAGCCCCCTACGAGCAGTACTTC. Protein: CASSPSAAPYEQYF.

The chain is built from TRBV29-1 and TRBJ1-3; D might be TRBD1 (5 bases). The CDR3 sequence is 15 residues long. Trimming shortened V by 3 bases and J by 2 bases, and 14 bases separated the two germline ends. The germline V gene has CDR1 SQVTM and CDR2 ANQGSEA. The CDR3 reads CSVESGGGTGNTIYF. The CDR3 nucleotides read TGCAGCGTTGAGTCAGGCGGGGGAACTGGAAACACCATATATTTT.